This TCR beta chain was sequenced for a study of cytomegalovirus exposure and HLA in healthy donors. Broader study findings: Some TCR beta chains (over 150 of them) were listed as cytomegalovirus-associated. Through in vitro validation, a few CMV-associated chains were shown to be specific for CMV antigens. One later analysis, an examination of the 100 to 150 validation repertoires, found that first-cohort TCR clusters tended to co-occur in them.

Sequencing used immunoSEQ multiplex PCR; TCRdb keeps in-frame clones, though not all of them. Here the sample spans about 150,000 clones, about 86% being singletons. V was pared by 1 base and J by 8 bases, with 8 bases of the junction left unmatched. The germline V gene has CDR1 SGHTA and CDR2 FQGTGA. This CDR3 has 15 amino acids. On this clone itself: Its target is not known.

The clonotype comes from a human donor in good health. Material for sequencing was PBMCs. The chain recombines TRBV7-3 with TRBJ2-1; 7 bases map to TRBD2. For the CDR3, the DNA is TGTGCCAGCAGCTTAATGGCGGGAGTAATCGATGAGCAGTTCTTC. Its protein product is CASSLMAGVIDEQFF.